The 26 T cell receptor beta chains given below trace back to one sample, sequenced in a study of cytomegalovirus exposure and HLA in healthy donors. Primers: 60 Vbeta forward and 13 Jbeta reverse. Data came from immunoSEQ multiplex PCR; TCRdb stores just in-frame clones and leaves some out. The sample totals 80,000 or so clones. The sample comprised PBMCs. The receptors stem from a man aged 50 to 60 in good health and CMV-seropositive.

The chain links TRBV5-4 to TRBJ1-5; maybe TRBD1 (5 bases). The CDR3 contains 15 residues. The V and J ends lost 0 bases and 7 bases respectively, with 14 bases between them. Germline V gene lookup returns CDR1 SGHNT and CDR2 YYREEE (reference sequence). The CDR3 is CASSLGGGRGQPQHF. Here the CDR3 DNA reads TGTGCCAGCAGCTTGGGGGGCGGTCGTGGACAGCCCCAGCATTTT.

The chain employs TRBV9 and TRBJ1-4, with TRBD1 identical over 8 bases. This CDR3 has 15 residues. The J segment lost 4 bases and the V segment lost 0 bases, leaving 2 bases of the junction unmatched. Germline values: CDR1 SGDLS, CDR2 YYNGEE. As DNA, the CDR3 is TGTGCCAGCAGCGTAGATACAGGGGGTAATGAAAAACTGTTTTTT. It yields the protein CASSVDTGGNEKLFF.

V and J are TRBV9 and TRBJ1-2; 7 bases map to TRBD1. The CDR3 consists of 14 residues. Germline loops: CDR1 SGDLS, CDR2 YYNGEE. V was pared by 3 bases and J by 4 bases, with 6 bases of the junction left unmatched. The DNA for the CDR3 is TGTGCCAGCAGCGGGACTTCAGGGGGCTATGGCTACACCTTC. This gives the protein CASSGTSGGYGYTF.

The chain has TRBV11-2 and TRBJ1-2; D is uncertain. This CDR3 has 12 residues. V was cut by 1 base and J by 8 bases, with 8 bases left in between. The germline V gene encodes CDR1 SGHAT and CDR2 FQNNGV. The CDR3 sequence is CASSLAGEGYTF. The CDR3 DNA sequence: TGTGCCAGCAGCTTAGCCGGGGAAGGCTACACCTTC. Looking up the rest from reference TRBV11-2 and TRBJ1-2 gives the full variable domain: EAGVAQSPRYKIIEKRQSVAFWCNPISGHATLYWYQQILGQGPKLLIQFQNNGVVDDSQLPKDRFSAERLKGVDSTLKIQPAKLEDSAVYLCASSLAGEGYTFGSGTRLTVV.

V is TRBV7-9 and J is TRBJ1-2; D gene uncertain. The V end was cut by 4 bases, the J end by 1 base, with 13 bases between. Germline V gene data show CDR1 as SEHNR and CDR2 as FQNEAQ (reference sequence). The CDR3 contains 15 residues. The CDR3 spells CASSSPLTVNYGYTF. The CDR3 nucleotides are TGTGCCAGCAGCTCCCCCCTAACAGTTAACTATGGCTACACCTTC.

The chain carries TRBV19 and TRBJ1-1; D may be TRBD1 (5 bases). This CDR3 contains 13 residues. The V gene lost 5 bases and the J gene lost 0 bases, with 7 bases spanning the gap. Germline V gene data show CDR1 as LNHDA and CDR2 as SQIVND (reference sequence). The CDR3 reads CASSPQVNTEAFF. The DNA of the CDR3 is TGTGCCAGTAGTCCACAGGTGAACACTGAAGCTTTCTTT.

J is TRBJ1-2 and V is TRBV19, with TRBD1 matching 9 bases. Germline lookup yields CDR1 LNHDA and CDR2 SQIVND (reference sequence). The V segment lost 3 bases and the J segment 7 bases; nucleotides outside the gene matches: 6. The CDR3 runs to 14 residues. The CDR3 is CASSMGQGQGGYTF. Written as DNA, the CDR3 is TGTGCCAGTAGTATGGGACAGGGACAGGGTGGCTACACCTTC.

The chain joins TRBV11-2 to TRBJ2-1, with a tentative D call TRBD2 (6 bases). The CDR3 is made up of 15 amino acids. Per the germline V gene, CDR1 is SGHAT and CDR2 is FQNNGV. Trimming pared 5 bases from V and 0 bases from J, leaving 11 bases between. CDR3 nucleotides: TGTGCCAGCAGCCGGGACTTGAGCTCCTACAATGAGCAGTTCTTC. This translates into CASSRDLSSYNEQFF.

The genes are TRBV18 and TRBJ2-5, with TRBD1 identical over 8 bases. The CDR3 consists of 16 residues. In germline, CDR1 is KGHSH, CDR2 LQKENI. V lost 0 bases and J lost 5; bases outside the gene matches: 8. The CDR3 nucleotides are TGTGCCAGCTCACCACCCCAGGGGGCGAGAGGGGAGACCCAGTACTTC. This translates into CASSPPQGARGETQYF.

V gene TRBV13 combines with J gene TRBJ2-3, with 10 bases aligning to TRBD2. The CDR3 is 17 residues long. Germline-derived CDR1 and CDR2 are PRHDT and FYEKMQ (reference sequence). V gave up 4 bases and J gave up 3 bases; unmatched junction bases: 10. CDR3 nucleotides: TGTGCCAGCAGCTCGACCCCTAGCGGGGGAAGGACAGATACGCAGTATTTT. Protein: CASSSTPSGGRTDTQYF.

The chain uses TRBV11-2 and TRBJ2-7; D is uncertain. Germline CDR1 and CDR2: SGHAT and FQNNGV. The CDR3 covers 15 residues. V lost 1 base, J lost 3 bases, and 13 bases lay in between. The CDR3 is CASSLGGDPYYEQYV. CDR3 sequence (DNA): TGTGCCAGCAGCTTAGGAGGCGACCCCTACTACGAGCAGTACGTC.

The J gene is TRBJ1-4, the V gene TRBV11-2, with TRBD1 as a possible D gene (5 bases). CDR3 size: 12 residues. Trimming stripped 6 bases from V and 10 bases from J, with 12 bases between. CDR1 SGHAT and CDR2 FQNNGV come from the germline V gene. The CDR3: CASSLGEGKLFF. For the CDR3, the DNA is TGTGCCAGCAGTTTGGGGGAGGGAAAACTGTTTTTT.

The chain joins TRBV5-1 to TRBJ1-2; weak D call: TRBD1 (6 bases). The germline gives CDR1 SGHRS, CDR2 YFSETQ. V was cut by 1 base and J by 4 bases, with 14 bases left in between. This CDR3 has 15 residues. This CDR3 reads CASSLMGGAAYGYTF. The CDR3 coding sequence is TGCGCCAGCAGCTTGATGGGGGGGGCGGCCTATGGCTACACCTTC.

The chain uses TRBV6-1 and TRBJ1-2, with 10 positions matching TRBD1. The V gene end was trimmed by 2 bases and the J gene end by 4 bases; junction bases not matched to a gene: 4. The germline V gene has CDR1 MNHNS and CDR2 SASEGT. This CDR3 has 15 amino acids. The CDR3 coding sequence is TGTGCCAGCAGTGAAATGACAGGGGGCTTCTATGGCTACACCTTC. Its protein product is CASSEMTGGFYGYTF.

In DNA, the CDR3 is TGTGCCAGCAGCGCTCTGGCGGGGGGCACAGATACGCAGTATTTT. This sequence encodes CASSALAGGTDTQYF. V is TRBV11-3 and J is TRBJ2-3, with 7 bases that match TRBD2. Germline-derived CDR1 and CDR2 are SGHNT and YENEEA. The CDR3 has 15 residues. The J segment lost 1 base and the V segment lost 5 bases, leaving 6 bases of the junction unmatched. The variable domain in full, with the rest retrieved from reference TRBV11-3 and TRBJ2-3, is EAGVVQSPRYKIIEKKQPVAFWCNPISGHNTLYWYLQNLGQGPELLIRYENEEAVDDSQLPKDRFSAERLKGVDSTLKIQPAELGDSAVYLCASSALAGGTDTQYFGPGTRLTVL.

Turning to this clone: The junction shows a germline mismatch at one end, possibly a read error. The chain is built from TRBV5-1 and TRBJ1-2; 7 nucleotides match TRBD1. The CDR3 consists of 15 residues. CDR1 is SGHRS and CDR2 is YFSETQ in the germline V gene. In DNA form, the CDR3 reads TGCGTCAGCAGCTTGGTGGAGGGGGCGGTAGGTGGCTACACCTTC. It yields the protein CVSSLVEGAVGGYTF.

The chain has TRBV5-4 and TRBJ2-1; perhaps TRBD2 as D (5 bases). Trimming took 1 base from V and 6 from J, leaving 14 bases between them. The CDR3 is 15 amino acids. Looked up from germline, CDR1 is SGHNT and CDR2 is YYREEE (reference sequence). The CDR3 sequence is CASSLRTPPSNEQFF. The CDR3 bases are TGTGCCAGCAGCTTGAGGACTCCTCCTTCCAATGAGCAGTTCTTC.

The chain recombines TRBV9 with TRBJ2-1, with D possibly TRBD1 on 6 matching bases. This CDR3 comprises 11 residues. CDR1 and CDR2 (germline): SGDLS, YYNGEE. V was trimmed by 2 bases and J by 10 bases, leaving 7 bases between them. The CDR3 here is CASSVTGEQFF. CDR3 DNA sequence: TGTGCCAGCAGCGTTACAGGGGAGCAGTTCTTC.

As concerns this clone: This sample also contains other DNA sequences that code for the same CDR3. The rearrangement uses TRBV19 and TRBJ2-3; 7 nucleotides match TRBD2. Germline lookup yields CDR1 LNHDA and CDR2 SQIVND (reference sequence). J gave up 0 bases and V 11 bases, and 20 bases lay outside the gene matches. This CDR3 is 18 amino acids long. CDR3 DNA sequence: TGTGCCTTCAGAAAGTTGGAGGGTCTAGCGGTTAGCACAGATACGCAGTATTTT. Translation: CAFRKLEGLAVSTDTQYF.

V gene TRBV2 combines with J gene TRBJ2-7; 9 bases match TRBD2. The CDR3 is 13 residues long. V dropped 8 bases and J dropped 5; count of bases not matched to a gene: 7. CDR1 SNHLY and CDR2 FYNNEI come from the germline V gene. The CDR3 bases are TGTGCCAGCGGGCTAGCGGGGTGGGACGAGCAGTACGTC. This translates into CASGLAGWDEQYV.

This rearrangement joins TRBV5-1 to TRBJ2-5; 9 nucleotides align to TRBD1. The germline CDR1 and CDR2 sequences are SGHRS and YFSETQ. With V trimmed by 4 bases and J by 6 bases, 7 bases remained unmatched. CDR3 length equals 14 residues. CDR3 DNA sequence: TGCGCCAGCAGCCCCACAGGGGGCGTAAAGACCCAGTACTTC. Translation gives CASSPTGGVKTQYF.

For the CDR3, the DNA is TGCGCCAGCAGCCAAGAATACGGGGGTACTGAAAAACTGTTTTTT. Protein product: CASSQEYGGTEKLFF. V is TRBV4-1 and J is TRBJ1-4; the D gene is possibly TRBD1 (5 bases). Deletions cut 0 bases from V and 7 bases from J, with 12 bases between. This CDR3 comprises 15 residues. Germline V CDR1 and CDR2: MGHRA, YSYEKL.

V usage is TRBV18 and J usage is TRBJ1-2; D may be TRBD1 (6 bases). The CDR3 runs to 16 residues. V gave up 6 bases and J gave up 0 bases, with 17 bases separating them. Germline-derived CDR1 and CDR2 are KGHSH and LQKENI. For the CDR3, the DNA is TGTGCCAGCTCTCCTGGACAGTTAGAAGCTAACTATGGCTACACCTTC. Translating it yields CASSPGQLEANYGYTF.

V is TRBV6-5 and J is TRBJ1-3; 9 bases map to TRBD1. The length of the CDR3 is 15 residues. CDR1 and CDR2 from the germline V gene are MNHEY and SVGAGI. V trimming: 5 bases; J trimming: 7 bases; junction bases outside the gene matches: 9. The CDR3 coding sequence is TGTGCCAGCAGTATCGGGACAGGGTTCAGGAACACCATATATTTT. Translating it yields CASSIGTGFRNTIYF.

The gene calls are TRBV6-6 and TRBJ2-5; D may be TRBD1 (6 bases). V dropped 2 bases and J dropped 5 bases, with 12 bases sitting between them. CDR3 length equals 14 residues. The germline CDR1 and CDR2 sequences are MNHNY and SVGAGI (reference sequence). CDR3 DNA: TGTGCCAGCAGTTACGGGGGCGCCCGGGAGACCCAGTACTTC. This sequence encodes CASSYGGARETQYF.

The rearrangement uses TRBV15 and TRBJ1-2, with 7 bases lining up with TRBD1. Unmatched junction bases numbered 5, after V lost 0 bases and J lost 4 bases. CDR1 LNHNV and CDR2 YYDKDF come from the germline V gene (reference sequence). CDR3 length equals 15 residues. The CDR3 DNA sequence: TGTGCCACCAGCAGAGATCGCAACAGGGGCTATGGCTACACCTTC. It translates to CATSRDRNRGYGYTF.